Each of the 15 T cell receptor beta chains below was sequenced from the same sample in a study of blood T cell repertoires in COVID-19. Only in-frame clones appear in the TCRdb table, and some are missing; sequencing was by immunoSEQ multiplex PCR. The table lists 100,000 or so clones, less than 90% of them singletons, with approximately 2% in the top ten. What was sequenced was peripheral blood. Receptor source: a man between 65 and 85 years old with active or convalescent COVID-19.

This chain connects TRBV2 to TRBJ2-6; 7 bases agree with TRBD2. The CDR3 loop spans 15 amino acids. In germline, CDR1 is SNHLY, CDR2 FYNNEI. The V and J ends lost 4 bases and 1 base, in that order; junction bases with no gene match: 1. CDR3 amino acids: CASSVGGSGANVLTF. CDR3 DNA: TGTGCCAGCAGTGTGGGGGGGTCTGGGGCCAACGTCCTGACTTTC. The full variable domain, rest sourced from reference TRBV2 and TRBJ2-6, is EPEVTQTPSHQVTQMGQEVILRCVPISNHLYFYWYRQILGQKVEFLVSFYNNEISEKSEIFDDQFSVERPDGSNFTLKIRSTKLEDSAMYFCASSVGGSGANVLTFGAGSRLTVL.

The chain links TRBV5-1 to TRBJ1-1; D is perhaps TRBD1 (5 bases). Germline V gene sequence: CDR1 SGHRS, CDR2 YFSETQ. This CDR3 has 14 amino acids. V lost 0 bases and J lost 4, with 10 bases in between. CDR3 coding DNA: TGCGCCAGCAGCTTGGTTGGGGCAACCACTGAAGCTTTCTTT. Residues: CASSLVGATTEAFF.

This rearrangement joins TRBV3-1 (or the pseudogene TRBV3-2) to TRBJ2-3, with D possibly being TRBD2 (6 bases). The CDR3 totals 16 residues. The germline V gene has CDR1 LGHDT and CDR2 YNNKEL (reference sequence). Trimming cost V 0 bases and J 4 bases, with 14 bases left between them. The CDR3: CASSQDSAGRSDTQYF. CDR3 DNA: TGTGCCAGCAGCCAAGATTCGGCGGGGAGGTCAGATACGCAGTATTTT.

This chain joins TRBV5-1 and TRBJ2-1, with TRBD2 matching over 7 bases. This CDR3 comprises 16 residues. Germline V gene sequence: CDR1 SGHRS, CDR2 YFSETQ. V gave up 0 bases and J gave up 3 bases; unmatched junction bases: 6. CDR3 amino acids: CASSLAGGSSYNEQFF. The CDR3 DNA is TGCGCCAGCAGCTTGGCGGGGGGATCTAGCTACAATGAGCAGTTCTTC.

J is TRBJ2-7 and V is TRBV5-4, with TRBD2 matching 9 bases. The CDR3 covers 16 residues. The germline V gene encodes CDR1 SGHNT and CDR2 YYREEE (reference sequence). Unmatched junction bases numbered 6, after V lost 0 bases and J lost 2 bases. In nucleotides, the CDR3 is TGTGCCAGCAGCTTGGGGGGTAGCGGGGGACCCTACGAGCAGTACTTC. Translation: CASSLGGSGGPYEQYF.

V gene TRBV14 combines with J gene TRBJ1-3; D is undetermined. Germline CDR1 reads SGHDN; CDR2 reads FVKESK. The ends were cut back, 2 bases at V and 4 bases at J, with 15 bases in the middle. The CDR3 has 16 residues. The CDR3, as DNA: TGTGCCAGCAGCCAAATCGCTGGCAGTTGGGGAAACACCATATATTTT. It yields the protein CASSQIAGSWGNTIYF.

This chain joins TRBV5-1 and TRBJ2-2, with 9 bases that match TRBD1. Trimming removed 2 bases from V and 3 bases from J; junction bases left unmatched: 5. The CDR3 sequence is 16 residues long. Germline V gene sequence: CDR1 SGHRS, CDR2 YFSETQ. CDR3 residues: CASSLRQGEHTGELFF. CDR3 coding DNA: TGCGCCAGCAGCTTACGACAGGGGGAGCACACCGGGGAGCTGTTTTTT.

The rearrangement links TRBV2 to TRBJ2-1, with unresolved D. CDR3 length: 14 amino acids. CDR1 and CDR2 from the germline V gene are SNHLY and FYNNEI. V lost 4 bases and J 0 bases, leaving 7 bases between the germline ends. CDR3 sequence reads: CASSVRLSYNEQFF. The DNA of the CDR3 is TGTGCCAGCAGTGTGCGTCTCTCCTACAATGAGCAGTTCTTC.

CDR3 sequence (DNA): TGTGCCAGCAGTCAGCTCGGGGGGAGCTCCTACAATGAGCAGTTCTTC. It translates to CASSQLGGSSYNEQFF. The V and J genes are TRBV27 and TRBJ2-1, with 7 bases aligning to TRBD2. The CDR3 sequence is 16 residues long. The V gene's germline CDR1 is MNHEY and CDR2 SMNVEV (reference sequence). Trimming cost V 5 bases and J 0 bases; bases outside gene matches: 7.

A note on this clone: The sample has other DNA sequences that encode this CDR3 too. The rearrangement joins TRBV27 to TRBJ2-5, with 7 bases matching TRBD1. J gave up 1 base and V 6 bases, and 5 bases lay outside the gene matches. The germline CDR1 and CDR2 sequences are MNHEY and SMNVEV (reference sequence). The CDR3 extends over 14 amino acids. In DNA form, the CDR3 reads TGTGCCAGCAGCCGAACAGGGGCCCAAGAGACCCAGTACTTC. Residues: CASSRTGAQETQYF.

The rearrangement links TRBV21-1 to TRBJ2-2; TRBD1 is the table's D call and was not checked against the DNA. TRBV21-1 is marked as a pseudogene. The CDR3 has 19 residues. CDR3 sequence: CASSKIDRLHNKDTGELFF. The CDR3 DNA reads as TGTGCCAGCAGCAAAATTGACAGGCTACACAACAAAGACACCGGGGAGCTGTTTTTT.

The chain combines TRBV7-2 with TRBJ1-1; D remains unclear. In germline, CDR1 is SGHTA, CDR2 FQGNSA. This CDR3 has 14 residues. Deletions cut 1 base from V and 4 bases from J, with 10 bases between. For the CDR3, the DNA is TGTGCCAGCAGCTTAGAGGTCCCGGGCACTGAAGCTTTCTTT. Translation gives CASSLEVPGTEAFF.

The genes are TRBV14 and TRBJ1-1; D is possibly TRBD1 (6 bases). Trimming left V 3 bases short and J 1 base short, with 15 bases between. CDR1 SGHDN and CDR2 FVKESK come from the germline V gene. CDR3 size: 16 residues. The CDR3 coding sequence is TGTGCCAGCAGCCAGTTACAGGGAATACAGAACACTGAAGCTTTCTTT. Residues: CASSQLQGIQNTEAFF.

The chain couples TRBV28 to TRBJ1-1, with 8 positions matching TRBD1. Germline V gene data show CDR1 as MDHEN and CDR2 as SYDVKM. The CDR3 sequence is 15 residues long. J gave up 5 bases and V 2 bases, and 7 bases lay outside the gene matches. The CDR3 region is CASSLGGQGVTEAFF. Here the CDR3 DNA reads TGTGCCAGCAGTTTAGGAGGACAGGGAGTTACTGAAGCTTTCTTT. The full variable domain, in which reference TRBV28 and TRBJ1-1 provide the parts outside the CDR3, is DVKVTQSSRYLVKRTGEKVFLECVQDMDHENMFWYRQDPGLGLRLIYFSYDVKMKEKGDIPEGYSVSREKKERFSLILESASTNQTSMYLCASSLGGQGVTEAFFGQGTRLTVV.

The chain uses TRBV7-2 and TRBJ2-3, with a tentative D call TRBD2 (6 bases). From germline, CDR1 is SGHTA and CDR2 FQGNSA. V was trimmed by 5 bases and J by 4 bases, leaving 16 bases between them. The CDR3 is made up of 15 amino acids. The CDR3: CASSHTGPGADTQYF. The CDR3 DNA is TGTGCCAGCAGCCATACCGGCCCGGGGGCAGATACGCAGTATTTT.